One and the same sample provided the 3 T cell receptor beta chains below, sequenced in a study of T cells in Graves' hyperthyroidism and ophthalmopathy. RNA transcripts served as the template for amplifying TCR beta CDR3 regions. First-round RT-PCR of the TCR CDR3 relied on the HTBI primer set. One entry per CDR3 protein results from TCRdb running MiXCR on the multiplex PCR reads. In the table there are some 560,000 distinct CDR3 sequences, around 14% of which are singletons. The sample taken for sequencing was blood. All receptors come from a woman under 40 with Graves' hyperthyroidism.

This clonotype was counted at least ten times. V usage is TRBV18 and J usage is TRBJ1-1, with D perhaps matching TRBD1 (5 bases). Germline V gene data show CDR1 as KGHSH and CDR2 as LQKENI. This CDR3 is built from 13 residues. V shed 6 bases and J shed 3 bases, with 11 bases lying between them. CDR3 DNA: TGTGCCAGCTCCGAGCTGGGGGACACTGAAGCTTTCTTT. This codes for CASSELGDTEAFF.

The chain combines TRBV16 with TRBJ2-3; no clear D. The germline V gene encodes CDR1 KGHSY and CDR2 FQNENV. V lost 7 bases, J lost 0 bases, and 11 bases lay in between. This CDR3 has 14 residues. The CDR3 sequence is CASNHGFSTDTQYF. In DNA form, the CDR3 reads TGTGCCAGCAACCACGGGTTTAGCACAGATACGCAGTATTTT.

This clonotype was counted between two and nine times. This chain uses TRBV14 with TRBJ2-7; unclear D gene. The V end was cut by 4 bases, the J end by 9 bases, with 19 bases between. The CDR3 length is 14 residues. CDR1 SGHDN and CDR2 FVKESK come from the germline V gene. The CDR3 is CASSLSGYPTGQYF. The DNA for the CDR3 is TGTGCCAGCAGCCTTTCGGGTTACCCTACGGGGCAGTACTTC.